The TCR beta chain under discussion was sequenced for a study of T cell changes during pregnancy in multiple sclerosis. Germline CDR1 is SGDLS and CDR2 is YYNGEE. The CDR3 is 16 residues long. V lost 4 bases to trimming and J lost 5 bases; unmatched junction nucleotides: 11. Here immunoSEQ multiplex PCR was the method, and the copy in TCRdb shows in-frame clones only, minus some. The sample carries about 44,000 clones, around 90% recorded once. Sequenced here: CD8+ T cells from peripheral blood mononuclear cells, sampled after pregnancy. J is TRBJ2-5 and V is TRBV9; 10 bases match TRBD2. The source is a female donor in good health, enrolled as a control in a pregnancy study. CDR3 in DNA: TGTGCCAGCAGCACCTTGAGCGGGGGGGCCTGGGAGACCCAGTACTTC. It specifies CASSTLSGGAWETQYF.